This T cell receptor beta chain appears in the sequencing data of a study of blood T cells in healthy people across ages. A second PCR, run for about 7 to 11 cycles, used a sample-barcoded 5' primer plus a J-beta primer mix. TCRdb independently ran MiXCR on the 5' RACE reads; one entry per CDR3 protein. The table includes around 1,100,000 distinct CDR3 sequences, more than 30% detected once. Staff drew 8 to 10 milliliters of peripheral blood from each donor. Germline CDR1 and CDR2: SNHLY and FYNNEI. The CDR3 is 13 residues long. With V trimmed by 10 bases and J by 7 bases, 11 bases remained unmatched.

This chain links TRBV2 with TRBJ1-2, with 8 bases matching TRBD1. The source of this sequence is a man between 18 and 29 years old in good health. The specimen was blood. CDR3 amino acids: CANPGQGTVGYTF. The CDR3 region has the DNA TGTGCCAACCCTGGACAGGGAACAGTTGGCTACACCTTC.